The T cell receptor beta chain under discussion was sequenced for a study of CD8 T cell repertoires and HIV-1 epitope variants. Whole-study context: Epitopes were three Gag families plus Nef HW9 and YT9.

Per germline, CDR1 MNHEY and CDR2 SVGAGI. J gave up 6 bases and V 6 bases, and 7 bases lay outside the gene matches. The length of the CDR3 is 14 residues. Assay used: immunoSEQ multiplex PCR; TCRdb lists only in-frame clones, some missing. The repertoire holds roughly 2,000 clones, 71% seen once, with roughly 43% in the top ten. Findings of the study overall: No clonotypes responded to the TAALDMSHF plasma variant; about five recognized KF9, one HW9.

A remark on this clone: Its matching antigen is unknown.

The sample was cultured CD8+ T cells derived from PBMCs. The sequence was collected from a male donor with HIV. This chain uses TRBV6-5 with TRBJ2-2; TRBD1 matches 7 bases. For the CDR3, the DNA is TGTGCCAGCAGCTTGGGGCAGGGGGCCGGGGAGCTGTTTTTT. Translation gives CASSLGQGAGELFF.